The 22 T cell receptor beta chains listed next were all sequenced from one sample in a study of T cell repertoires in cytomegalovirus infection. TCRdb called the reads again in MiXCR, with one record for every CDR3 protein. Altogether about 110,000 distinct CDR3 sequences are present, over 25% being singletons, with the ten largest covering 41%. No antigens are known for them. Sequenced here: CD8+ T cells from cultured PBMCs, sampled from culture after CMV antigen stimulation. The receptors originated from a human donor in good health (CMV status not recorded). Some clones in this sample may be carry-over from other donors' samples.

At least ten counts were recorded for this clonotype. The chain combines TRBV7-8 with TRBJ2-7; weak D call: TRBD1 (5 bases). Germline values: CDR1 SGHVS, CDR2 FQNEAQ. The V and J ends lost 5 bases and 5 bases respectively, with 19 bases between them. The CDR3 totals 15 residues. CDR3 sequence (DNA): TGTGCCAGCAGCCCAGGGCAGGGAAGGATCCACGAGCAGTACTTC. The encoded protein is CASSPGQGRIHEQYF. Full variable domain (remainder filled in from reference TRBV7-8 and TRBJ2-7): GAGVSQSPRYKVAKRGQDVALRCDPISGHVSLFWYQQALGQGPEFLTYFQNEAQLDKSGLPSDRFFAERPEGSVSTLKIQRTQQEDSAVYLCASSPGQGRIHEQYFGPGTRLTVT.

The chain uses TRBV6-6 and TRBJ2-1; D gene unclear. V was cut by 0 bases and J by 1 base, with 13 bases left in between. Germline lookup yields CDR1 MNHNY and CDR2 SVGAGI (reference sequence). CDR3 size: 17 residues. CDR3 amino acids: CASSYSSLAVSYNEQFF. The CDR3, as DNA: TGTGCCAGCAGTTACTCTTCCCTTGCGGTATCCTACAATGAGCAGTTCTTC.

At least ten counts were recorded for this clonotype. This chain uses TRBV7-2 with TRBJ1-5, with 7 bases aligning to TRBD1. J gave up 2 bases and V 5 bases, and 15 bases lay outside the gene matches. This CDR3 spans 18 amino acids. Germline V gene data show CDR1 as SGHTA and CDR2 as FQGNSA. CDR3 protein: CASSLNLRTGDGNQPQHF. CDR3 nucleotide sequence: TGTGCCAGCAGCCTAAATCTCCGGACAGGCGACGGCAATCAGCCCCAGCATTTT.

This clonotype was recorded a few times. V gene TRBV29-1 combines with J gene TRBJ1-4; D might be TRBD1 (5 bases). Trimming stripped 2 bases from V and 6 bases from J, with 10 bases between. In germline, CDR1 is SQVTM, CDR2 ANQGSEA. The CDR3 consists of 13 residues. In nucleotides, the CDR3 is TGCAGCGTTGAAATGGGGCGCGATGAAAAACTGTTTTTT. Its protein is CSVEMGRDEKLFF.

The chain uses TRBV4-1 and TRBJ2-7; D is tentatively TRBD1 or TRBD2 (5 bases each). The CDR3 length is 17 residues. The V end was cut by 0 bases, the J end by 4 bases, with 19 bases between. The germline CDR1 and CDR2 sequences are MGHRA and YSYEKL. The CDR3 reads CASSQEMSGTFPYEQYF. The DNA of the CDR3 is TGCGCCAGCAGCCAAGAAATGTCCGGGACCTTCCCTTACGAGCAGTACTTC.

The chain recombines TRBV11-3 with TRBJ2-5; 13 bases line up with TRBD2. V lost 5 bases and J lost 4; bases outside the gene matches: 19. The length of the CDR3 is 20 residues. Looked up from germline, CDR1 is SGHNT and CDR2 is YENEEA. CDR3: CASSLGLAGEIRLGRETQYF. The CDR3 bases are TGTGCCAGCAGCCTCGGACTAGCGGGGGAGATCAGGTTGGGGCGAGAGACCCAGTACTTC. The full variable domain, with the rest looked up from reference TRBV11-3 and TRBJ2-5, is EAGVVQSPRYKIIEKKQPVAFWCNPISGHNTLYWYLQNLGQGPELLIRYENEEAVDDSQLPKDRFSAERLKGVDSTLKIQPAELGDSAVYLCASSLGLAGEIRLGRETQYFGPGTRLLVL.

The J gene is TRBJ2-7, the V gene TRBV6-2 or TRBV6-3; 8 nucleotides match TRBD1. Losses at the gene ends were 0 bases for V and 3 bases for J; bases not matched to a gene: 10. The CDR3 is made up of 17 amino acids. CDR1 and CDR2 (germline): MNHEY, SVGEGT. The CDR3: CASSYSRHRGIGYEQYF. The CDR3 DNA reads TGTGCCAGCAGTTACTCGCGTCACAGGGGGATAGGCTACGAGCAGTACTTC.

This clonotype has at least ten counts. The chain's CDR3 is CASSLVYDINEQYF. The CDR3 bases are TGTGCCAGCAGCTTAGTCTACGATATCAACGAGCAGTACTTC. The chain has TRBV7-8 and TRBJ2-7; D gene unclear. The V gene's germline CDR1 is SGHVS and CDR2 FQNEAQ. V was cut by 1 base and J by 5 bases, with 12 bases left in between. This CDR3 has 14 residues.

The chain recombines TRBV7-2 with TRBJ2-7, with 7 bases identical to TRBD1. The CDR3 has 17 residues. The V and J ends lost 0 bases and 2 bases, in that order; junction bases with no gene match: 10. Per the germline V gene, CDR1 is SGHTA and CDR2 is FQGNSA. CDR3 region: CASSLALDRWEPYEQYF. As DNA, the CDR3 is TGTGCCAGCAGCTTAGCGTTGGACAGGTGGGAACCCTACGAGCAGTACTTC.

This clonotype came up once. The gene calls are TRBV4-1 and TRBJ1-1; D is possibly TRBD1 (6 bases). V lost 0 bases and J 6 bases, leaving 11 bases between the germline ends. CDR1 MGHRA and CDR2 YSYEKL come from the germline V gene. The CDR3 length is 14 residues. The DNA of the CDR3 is TGCGCCAGCAGCCAAGACGCGGGGGCCCCTGAAGCTTTCTTT. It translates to CASSQDAGAPEAFF.

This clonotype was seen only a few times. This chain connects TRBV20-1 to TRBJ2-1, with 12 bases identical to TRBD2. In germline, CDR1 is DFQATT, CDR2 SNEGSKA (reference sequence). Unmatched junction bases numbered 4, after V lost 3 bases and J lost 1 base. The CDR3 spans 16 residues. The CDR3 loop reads CSARRTSGESYNEQFF. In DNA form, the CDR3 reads TGCAGTGCTAGGAGGACTAGCGGGGAATCCTACAATGAGCAGTTCTTC.

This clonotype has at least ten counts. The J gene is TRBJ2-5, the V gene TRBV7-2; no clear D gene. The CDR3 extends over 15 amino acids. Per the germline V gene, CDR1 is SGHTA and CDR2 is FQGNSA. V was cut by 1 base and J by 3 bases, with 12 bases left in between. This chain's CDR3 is CASSLVLQRKETQYF. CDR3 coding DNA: TGTGCCAGCAGCTTAGTTTTGCAGCGAAAAGAGACCCAGTACTTC. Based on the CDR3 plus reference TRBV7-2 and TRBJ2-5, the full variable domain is GAGVSQSPSNKVTEKGKDVELRCDPISGHTALYWYRQSLGQGLEFLIYFQGNSAPDKSGLPSDRFSAERTGGSVSTLTIQRTQQEDSAVYLCASSLVLQRKETQYFGPGTRLLVL.

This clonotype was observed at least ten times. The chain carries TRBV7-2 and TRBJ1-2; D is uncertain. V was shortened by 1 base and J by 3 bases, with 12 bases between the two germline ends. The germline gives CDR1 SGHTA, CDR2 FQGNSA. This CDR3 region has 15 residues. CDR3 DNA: TGTGCCAGCAGCTTAGATGCGGACGGCTACTATGGCTACACCTTC. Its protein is CASSLDADGYYGYTF. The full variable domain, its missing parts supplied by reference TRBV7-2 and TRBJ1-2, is GAGVSQSPSNKVTEKGKDVELRCDPISGHTALYWYRQSLGQGLEFLIYFQGNSAPDKSGLPSDRFSAERTGGSVSTLTIQRTQQEDSAVYLCASSLDADGYYGYTFGSGTRLTVV.

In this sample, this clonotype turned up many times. CDR3 nucleotides: TGTGCCAGCAGTGAATCGGGGGGCAACTATGGCTACACCTTC. Amino acids: CASSESGGNYGYTF. The genes are TRBV2 and TRBJ1-2; possible D gene TRBD1, 6 bases. Trimming removed 2 bases at V and 2 bases at J, with 9 bases between. CDR1 SNHLY and CDR2 FYNNEI come from the germline V gene. The CDR3 spans 14 residues.

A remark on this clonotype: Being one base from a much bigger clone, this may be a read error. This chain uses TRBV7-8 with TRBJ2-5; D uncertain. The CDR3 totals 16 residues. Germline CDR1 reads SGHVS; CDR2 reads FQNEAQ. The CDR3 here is CVSSLVPRTSRETQYF. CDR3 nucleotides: TGTGTCAGCAGCTTAGTCCCCCGGACCAGCCGAGAGACCCAGTACTTC.

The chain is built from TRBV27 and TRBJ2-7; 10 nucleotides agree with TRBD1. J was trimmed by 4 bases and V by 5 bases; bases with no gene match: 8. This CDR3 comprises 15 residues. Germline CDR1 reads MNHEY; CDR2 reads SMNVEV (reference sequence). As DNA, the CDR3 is TGTGCCAGCAGTCCCACCCGGGACAGGGGTTACGAGCAGTACTTC. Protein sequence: CASSPTRDRGYEQYF.

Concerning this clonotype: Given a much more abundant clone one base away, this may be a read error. This CDR3 reads CASRPEGAHRYTF. The CDR3 nucleotides are TGTGCCAGCAGGCCCGAGGGGGCGCATCGCTACACCTTC. The chain couples TRBV7-6 to TRBJ1-2; TRBD1 matches at 7 bases. The ends lost 6 bases at V and 9 bases at J; junction bases unmatched: 10. This CDR3 region has 13 residues. CDR1 is SGHVS, CDR2 FNYEAQ, per germline.

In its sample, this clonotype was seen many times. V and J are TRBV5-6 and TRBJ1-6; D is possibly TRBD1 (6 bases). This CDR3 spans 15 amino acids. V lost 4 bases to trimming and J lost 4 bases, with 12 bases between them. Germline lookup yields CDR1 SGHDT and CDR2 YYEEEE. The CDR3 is CASSLGTLYNSPLHF. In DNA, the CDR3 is TGTGCCAGCAGCCTCGGGACACTGTATAATTCACCCCTCCACTTT.

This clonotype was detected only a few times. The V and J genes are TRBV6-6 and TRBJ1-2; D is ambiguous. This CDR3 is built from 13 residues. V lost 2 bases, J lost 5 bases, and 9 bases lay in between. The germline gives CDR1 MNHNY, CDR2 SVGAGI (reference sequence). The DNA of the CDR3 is TGTGCCAGCAGTTACCCCGACGGGTATGGCTACACCTTC. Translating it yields CASSYPDGYGYTF.

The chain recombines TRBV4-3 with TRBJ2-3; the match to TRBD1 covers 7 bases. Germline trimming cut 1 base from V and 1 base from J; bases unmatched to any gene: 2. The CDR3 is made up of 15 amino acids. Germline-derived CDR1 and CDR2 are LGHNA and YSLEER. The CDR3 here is CASSQGGTGTDTQYF. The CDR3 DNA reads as TGCGCCAGCAGCCAAGGGGGGACAGGCACAGATACGCAGTATTTT.

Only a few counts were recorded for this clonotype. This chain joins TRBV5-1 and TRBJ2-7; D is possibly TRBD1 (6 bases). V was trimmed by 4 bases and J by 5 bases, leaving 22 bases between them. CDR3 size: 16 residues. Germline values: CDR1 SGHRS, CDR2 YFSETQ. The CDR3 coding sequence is TGCGCCAGCAGCCCATTGACAGGCCGTGCGGAGGACGAGCAGTACTTC. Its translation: CASSPLTGRAEDEQYF.

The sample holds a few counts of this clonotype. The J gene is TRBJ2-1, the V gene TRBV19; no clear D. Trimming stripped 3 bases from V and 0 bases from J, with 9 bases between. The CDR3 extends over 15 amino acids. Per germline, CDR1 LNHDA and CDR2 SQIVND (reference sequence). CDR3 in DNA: TGTGCCAGTAGTATCGGGCAGAACTCCTACAATGAGCAGTTCTTC. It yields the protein CASSIGQNSYNEQFF.